This TCR beta chain was sequenced for a study of cytomegalovirus exposure and HLA in healthy donors. Study results and limitations: For TCR beta chains, V- and J-gene trimming was later linked to a missense DCLRE1C variant. A few CMV-associated chains proved CMV antigen-specific in vitro. It was reported that TCR beta sequences correctly inferred the HLA-A and HLA-B alleles for most subjects. Most likely, a cluster of highly shared sequence variants arose as a sequencing artifact.

The sample holds one count of this clone. What it binds is unknown. Germline CDR1 and CDR2: SQVTM and ANQGSEA. The CDR3 has 18 amino acids. V shed 1 base, J shed 0 bases, and the junction held 5 bases outside the gene matches. Amplification used 60 Vbeta primers and 13 Jbeta primers. The protocol was immunoSEQ multiplex PCR, while the TCRdb copy is restricted to in-frame clones and leaves out a portion. The table lists more than 120,000 clones, over 65% of them singletons. This clonotype was obtained from a male donor in good health and CMV-seronegative. V is TRBV29-1 and J is TRBJ2-1, with TRBD2 matching 14 bases. Specimen: PBMCs. CDR3 protein: CSVEGLAGGGSSYNEQFF. In DNA, the CDR3 is TGCAGCGTTGAAGGACTAGCGGGAGGGGGGAGCTCCTACAATGAGCAGTTCTTC.